A selection of T cell receptor beta chains follows, all from one sample in a study of CD8+ T cells in alopecia areata. Only in-frame clones appear in the TCRdb table, and some are missing; sequencing was by immunoSEQ multiplex PCR. This sample has 150,000 to 200,000 clones, with more than 55% found just once. This specimen was CD4+ T cells sorted from blood, taken at week 49, from a patient treated with tofacitinib. Receptors were obtained from a human donor with alopecia areata. The CDR3 runs from the conserved cysteine through the conserved F or W. The order of the fields is J gene, V gene, clone size, CDR3 protein. Clone size appears in some rows only: once, few, many, or a class for an expanded clone.

J gene: TRBJ1-5
V gene: TRBV29-1
clone size: NA
CDR3 protein: CSVGLNSNQPQHF

J gene: TRBJ1-1
V gene: TRBV30
clone size: NA
CDR3 protein: CAWYRLNTEAFF

J gene: TRBJ2-3
V gene: TRBV29-1
clone size: NA
CDR3 protein: CSVTRTGSTDTQYF

J gene: TRBJ2-7
V gene: TRBV29-1
clone size: NA
CDR3 protein: CSVGYSLNTYEQYF

J gene: TRBJ1-4
V gene: TRBV4-1
clone size: NA
CDR3 protein: CASSTDPINEKLFF

J gene: TRBJ1-2
V gene: TRBV11-3
clone size: once
CDR3 protein: CASSSAGDYGYTF

J gene: TRBJ2-4
V gene: TRBV30
clone size: NA
CDR3 protein: CAWSETGSGIQYF

J gene: TRBJ2-2
V gene: TRBV4-3
clone size: NA
CDR3 protein: CASSQDLGSSSNTGELFF

J gene: TRBJ1-2
V gene: TRBV30
clone size: NA
CDR3 protein: CAWSAGYGTLDGYTF

J gene: TRBJ2-7
V gene: TRBV19
clone size: NA
CDR3 protein: CASSIGQGGSYEQYF

J gene: TRBJ2-7
V gene: TRBV29-1
clone size: NA
CDR3 protein: CSVVGQPSYEQYF

J gene: TRBJ2-3
V gene: TRBV15
clone size: NA
CDR3 protein: CATTEQGAQYF

J gene: TRBJ2-1
V gene: TRBV19
clone size: NA
CDR3 protein: CASSSWGRGQDNEQFF

J gene: TRBJ2-7
V gene: TRBV5-1
clone size: NA
CDR3 protein: CASSLDNSYEQYF

J gene: NA
V gene: TRBV29-1
clone size: NA
CDR3 protein: CSVEQGKPYEQYF

J gene: TRBJ2-3
V gene: TRBV11-2
clone size: NA
CDR3 protein: CASSLGQGTDTQYF

J gene: TRBJ2-1
V gene: TRBV4-3
clone size: NA
CDR3 protein: CASSQDPTHNEQFF

J gene: TRBJ2-7
V gene: TRBV7-9
clone size: few
CDR3 protein: CASSRTGNGEQYF

J gene: TRBJ1-1
V gene: TRBV30
clone size: NA
CDR3 protein: CAWKWVTGSAFF

J gene: TRBJ2-3
V gene: TRBV29-1
clone size: NA
CDR3 protein: CSVAGLATDTQYF

J gene: TRBJ2-2
V gene: TRBV30
clone size: NA
CDR3 protein: CAWSLIQGTGELFF

J gene: TRBJ2-3
V gene: TRBV4-3
clone size: NA
CDR3 protein: CASSQDAGRGVADTQYF

J gene: TRBJ1-1
V gene: TRBV29-1
clone size: NA
CDR3 protein: CSGSIRDRAMGAEAFF

J gene: TRBJ1-4
V gene: TRBV30
clone size: NA
CDR3 protein: CAWTNRGRREKLFF

J gene: TRBJ1-5
V gene: TRBV15
clone size: once
CDR3 protein: CATSGPPVGNQPQHF

J gene: TRBJ2-2
V gene: TRBV5-1
clone size: few
CDR3 protein: CASQPLGQVAGAGELFF

J gene: TRBJ1-6
V gene: TRBV30
clone size: few
CDR3 protein: CAWSTGGPLHF

J gene: TRBJ1-4
V gene: TRBV29-1
clone size: NA
CDR3 protein: CSVRDRRNEKLFF

J gene: TRBJ2-5
V gene: TRBV29-1
clone size: NA
CDR3 protein: CSSMRGQETQYF

J gene: TRBJ1-1
V gene: TRBV4-1
clone size: once
CDR3 protein: CASSPLSLRGVMNTEAFF

J gene: TRBJ1-1
V gene: TRBV30
clone size: NA
CDR3 protein: CAWSPSSTGRTEAFF

J gene: TRBJ2-1
V gene: TRBV30
clone size: few
CDR3 protein: CAWSLSGVGYNEQFF

J gene: TRBJ2-3
V gene: TRBV29-1
clone size: NA
CDR3 protein: CSVEASGVADTQYF

J gene: TRBJ2-5
V gene: TRBV7-8
clone size: NA
CDR3 protein: CASSSSRGGAKGETQYF

J gene: TRBJ2-5
V gene: TRBV29-1
clone size: NA
CDR3 protein: CSVFPGGETQYF

J gene: TRBJ2-3
V gene: TRBV29-1
clone size: NA
CDR3 protein: CSASRGGEDTQYF

J gene: TRBJ2-7
V gene: TRBV30
clone size: NA
CDR3 protein: CAWRTPGSYEQYF

J gene: TRBJ1-5
V gene: TRBV2
clone size: NA
CDR3 protein: CASMGTGTEAQHF

J gene: TRBJ1-4
V gene: TRBV7-2
clone size: NA
CDR3 protein: CASSLSGPAEKLFF

J gene: TRBJ1-5
V gene: TRBV30
clone size: once
CDR3 protein: CAWSGTGDVQPQHF

J gene: TRBJ1-2
V gene: TRBV9
clone size: NA
CDR3 protein: CASSVAIGANYGYTF

J gene: TRBJ2-7
V gene: TRBV29-1
clone size: NA
CDR3 protein: CSVLHQGTRTVYEQYF

J gene: TRBJ1-1
V gene: TRBV13
clone size: few
CDR3 protein: CASSLISGAFF

J gene: TRBJ1-2
V gene: TRBV29-1
clone size: NA
CDR3 protein: CSALQGAGGYTF

J gene: TRBJ2-2
V gene: TRBV4-3
clone size: once
CDR3 protein: CASSQDAGHGTYTGELFF

J gene: TRBJ2-7
V gene: TRBV12-2
clone size: NA
CDR3 protein: CASRHRATREYF

J gene: TRBJ1-4
V gene: TRBV29-1
clone size: NA
CDR3 protein: CSVRGTEKGFPVEKLFF

J gene: TRBJ2-7
V gene: TRBV25-1
clone size: NA
CDR3 protein: CASSDPGDGHYEQYF

J gene: TRBJ2-3
V gene: TRBV27
clone size: NA
CDR3 protein: CASSLPPETQYF

J gene: TRBJ2-1
V gene: TRBV5-6
clone size: NA
CDR3 protein: CASIKRGAYNEQFF

J gene: TRBJ2-7
V gene: TRBV29-1
clone size: few
CDR3 protein: CSVLTGSTYEQYF

J gene: TRBJ2-2
V gene: TRBV6-5
clone size: once
CDR3 protein: CASRGNLLHAGELFF

J gene: TRBJ2-5
V gene: TRBV29-1
clone size: few
CDR3 protein: CSAGDLKPETQYF

J gene: TRBJ2-7
V gene: TRBV9
clone size: NA
CDR3 protein: CASSVAGGTSNYEQYF

J gene: TRBJ2-7
V gene: TRBV5-6
clone size: once
CDR3 protein: CASSDDSSYEQYF

J gene: TRBJ2-7
V gene: TRBV7-9
clone size: NA
CDR3 protein: CASSPGGYEQYF

J gene: TRBJ2-7
V gene: TRBV29-1
clone size: few
CDR3 protein: CSILPVERGSVQYF

J gene: TRBJ1-5
V gene: TRBV6-5
clone size: NA
CDR3 protein: CASRQDRGGNQPQHF